This T cell receptor beta chain emerged from a study of blood T cells in healthy people across ages. Germline values: CDR1 SGHVS, CDR2 FNYEAQ. With 5 bases clipped from V and 6 bases from J, the junction kept 2 bases outside the gene matches. The CDR3 totals 15 residues. This clonotype was recorded many times. Through a sample-barcoded 5' primer and a J-beta primer mix, a second PCR was run for roughly 6 to 11 cycles. One entry per CDR3 protein, called by TCRdb with MiXCR from the 5' RACE reads. In the table there are roughly 700,000 distinct CDR3 sequences, about 52% of which are singletons. This TCR came from a woman in her sixties or seventies in good health. This rearrangement joins TRBV7-6 to TRBJ2-1, with 15 positions matching TRBD2. The sequenced sample was blood. This CDR3 reads CASSRGLAGGNEQFF. The CDR3 bases are TGTGCCAGCAGCCGGGGACTAGCGGGGGGCAATGAGCAGTTCTTC.